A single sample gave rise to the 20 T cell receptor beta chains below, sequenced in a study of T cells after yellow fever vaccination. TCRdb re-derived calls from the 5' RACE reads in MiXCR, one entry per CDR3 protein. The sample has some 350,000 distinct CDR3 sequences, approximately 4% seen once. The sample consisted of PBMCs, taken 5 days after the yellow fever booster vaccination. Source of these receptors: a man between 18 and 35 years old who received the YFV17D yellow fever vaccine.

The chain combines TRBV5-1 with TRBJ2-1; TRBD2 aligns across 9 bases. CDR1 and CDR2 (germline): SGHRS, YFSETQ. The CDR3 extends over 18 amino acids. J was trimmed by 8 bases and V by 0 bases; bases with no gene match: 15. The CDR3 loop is CASSLALLAGKGLYEQFF. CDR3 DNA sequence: TGCGCCAGCAGCTTGGCCCTTCTAGCGGGGAAGGGGTTGTATGAGCAGTTCTTC. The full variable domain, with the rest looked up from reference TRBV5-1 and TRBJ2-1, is KAGVTQTPRYLIKTRGQQVTLSCSPISGHRSVSWYQQTPGQGLQFLFEYFSETQRNKGNFPGRFSGRQFSNSRSEMNVSTLELGDSALYLCASSLALLAGKGLYEQFFGPGTRLTVL.

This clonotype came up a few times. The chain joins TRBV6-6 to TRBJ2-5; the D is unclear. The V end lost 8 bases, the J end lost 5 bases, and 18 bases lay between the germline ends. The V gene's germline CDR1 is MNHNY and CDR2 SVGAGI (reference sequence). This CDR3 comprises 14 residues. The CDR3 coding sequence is TGTGCCAGCGCCTCAGGAGTGGGGTTGGAGACCCAGTACTTC. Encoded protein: CASASGVGLETQYF.

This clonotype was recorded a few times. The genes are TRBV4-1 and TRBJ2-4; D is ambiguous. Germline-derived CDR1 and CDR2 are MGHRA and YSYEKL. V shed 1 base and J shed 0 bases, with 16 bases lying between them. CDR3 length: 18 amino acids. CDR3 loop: CASSQVYTQDGAKNIQYF. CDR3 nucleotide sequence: TGCGCCAGCAGCCAAGTTTATACCCAAGATGGAGCCAAAAACATTCAGTACTTC.

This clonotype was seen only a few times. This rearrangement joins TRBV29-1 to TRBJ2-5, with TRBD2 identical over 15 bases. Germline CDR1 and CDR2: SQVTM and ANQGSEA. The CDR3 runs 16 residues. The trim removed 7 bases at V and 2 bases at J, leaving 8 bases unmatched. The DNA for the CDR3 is TGCAGCGATACTCTCGGGACTAGCGGGGGGCAAGAGACCCAGTACTTC. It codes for CSDTLGTSGGQETQYF.

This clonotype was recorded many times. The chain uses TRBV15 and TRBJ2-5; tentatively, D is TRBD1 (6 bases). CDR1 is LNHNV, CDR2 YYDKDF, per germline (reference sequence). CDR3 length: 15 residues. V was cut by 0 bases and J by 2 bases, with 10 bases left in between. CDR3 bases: TGTGCCACCAGCAGAGAGGACAGATTTCAAGAGACCCAGTACTTC. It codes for CATSREDRFQETQYF.

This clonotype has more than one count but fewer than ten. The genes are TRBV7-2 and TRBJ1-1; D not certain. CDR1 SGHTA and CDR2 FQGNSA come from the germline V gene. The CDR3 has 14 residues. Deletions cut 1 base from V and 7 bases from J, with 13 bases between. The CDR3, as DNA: TGTGCCAGCAGCTTAGGCGGGGTCGGTAGTGAAGCTTTCTTT. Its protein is CASSLGGVGSEAFF.

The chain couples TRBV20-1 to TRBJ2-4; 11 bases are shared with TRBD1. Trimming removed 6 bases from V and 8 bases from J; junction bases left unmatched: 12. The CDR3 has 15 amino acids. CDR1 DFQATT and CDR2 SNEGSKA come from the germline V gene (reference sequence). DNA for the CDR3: TGCAGTGCGAACTTTCCGGGACAGGGGGTTGACATTCAGTACTTC. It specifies CSANFPGQGVDIQYF.

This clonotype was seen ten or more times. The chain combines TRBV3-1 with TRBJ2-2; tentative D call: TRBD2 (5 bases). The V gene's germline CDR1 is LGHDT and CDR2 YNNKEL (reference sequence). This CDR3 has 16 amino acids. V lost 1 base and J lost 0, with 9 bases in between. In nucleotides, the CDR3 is TGTGCCAGCAGCCAAGGGTCTAGCCCGAACACCGGGGAGCTGTTTTTT. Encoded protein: CASSQGSSPNTGELFF.

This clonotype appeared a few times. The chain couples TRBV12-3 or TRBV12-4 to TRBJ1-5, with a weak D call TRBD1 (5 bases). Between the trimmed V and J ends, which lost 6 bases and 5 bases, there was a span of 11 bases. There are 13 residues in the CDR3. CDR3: CASSRQSDQPQHF. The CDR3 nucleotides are TGTGCCAGCAGCCGACAGTCCGATCAGCCCCAGCATTTT.

The CDR3 DNA follows: TGTGCCACCAGTGACTGGAACACCTACAATGAGCAGTTCTTC. Amino acid sequence: CATSDWNTYNEQFF. This chain links TRBV15 with TRBJ2-1; D uncertain. Trimming removed 6 bases at V and 2 bases at J, with 11 bases between. CDR1 LNHNV and CDR2 YYDKDF come from the germline V gene (reference sequence). CDR3 size: 14 residues.

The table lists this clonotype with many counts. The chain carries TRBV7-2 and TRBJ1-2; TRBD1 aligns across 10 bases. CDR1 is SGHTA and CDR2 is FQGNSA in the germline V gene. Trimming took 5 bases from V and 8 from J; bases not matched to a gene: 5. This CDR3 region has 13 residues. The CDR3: CASSRDRGGGYTF. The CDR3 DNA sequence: TGTGCCAGCAGCCGGGACAGGGGAGGCGGCTACACCTTC. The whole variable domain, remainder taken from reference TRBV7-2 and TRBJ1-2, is GAGVSQSPSNKVTEKGKDVELRCDPISGHTALYWYRQSLGQGLEFLIYFQGNSAPDKSGLPSDRFSAERTGGSVSTLTIQRTQQEDSAVYLCASSRDRGGGYTFGSGTRLTVV.

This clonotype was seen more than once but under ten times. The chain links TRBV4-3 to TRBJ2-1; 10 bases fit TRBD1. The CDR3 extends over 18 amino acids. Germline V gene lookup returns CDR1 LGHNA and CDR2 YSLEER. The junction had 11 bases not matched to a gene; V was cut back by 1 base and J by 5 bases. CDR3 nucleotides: TGCGCCAGCAGCCAAGTCATTATTGGACAGGGGGTCCACAATGAGCAGTTCTTC. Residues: CASSQVIIGQGVHNEQFF.

CDR3 sequence (DNA): TGTGCCATCAGTAACTTTGGTAGCGGGGGCACAGATACGCAGTATTTT. Amino acids: CAISNFGSGGTDTQYF. The chain recombines TRBV10-3 with TRBJ2-3, with 8 bases identical to TRBD2. CDR3 size: 16 residues. V was clipped by 5 bases and J by 1 base; unmatched bases: 8. Germline CDR1 and CDR2: ENHRY and SYGVKD.

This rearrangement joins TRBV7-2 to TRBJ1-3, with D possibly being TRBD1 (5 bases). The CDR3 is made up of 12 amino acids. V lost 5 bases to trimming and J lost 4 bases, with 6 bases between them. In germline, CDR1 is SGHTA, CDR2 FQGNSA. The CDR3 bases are TGTGCCAGCAGCGGGGACGGAAACACCATATATTTT. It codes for CASSGDGNTIYF.

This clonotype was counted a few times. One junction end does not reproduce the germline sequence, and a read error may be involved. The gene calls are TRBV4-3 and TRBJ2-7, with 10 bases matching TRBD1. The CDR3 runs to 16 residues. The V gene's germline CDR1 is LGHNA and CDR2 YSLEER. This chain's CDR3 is CASSQGTGAAVYEQYF. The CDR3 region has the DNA TGCGCCAGCAGTCAAGGGACAGGGGCGGCTGTCTACGAGCAGTACTTC.

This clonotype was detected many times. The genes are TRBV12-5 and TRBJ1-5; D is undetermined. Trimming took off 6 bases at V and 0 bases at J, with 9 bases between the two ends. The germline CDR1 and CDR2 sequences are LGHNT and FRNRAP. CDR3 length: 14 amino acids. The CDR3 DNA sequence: TGTGCTAGTGGGCCAGGTTATAGCAATCAGCCCCAGCATTTT. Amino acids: CASGPGYSNQPQHF.

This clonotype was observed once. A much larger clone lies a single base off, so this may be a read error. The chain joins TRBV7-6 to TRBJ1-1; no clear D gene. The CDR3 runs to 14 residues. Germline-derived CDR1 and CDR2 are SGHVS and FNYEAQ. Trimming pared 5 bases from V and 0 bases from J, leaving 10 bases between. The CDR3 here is CASSTWTVNTEAFF. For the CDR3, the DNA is TGTGCCAGCAGCACTTGGACTGTGAACACTGAAGCTTTCTTT.

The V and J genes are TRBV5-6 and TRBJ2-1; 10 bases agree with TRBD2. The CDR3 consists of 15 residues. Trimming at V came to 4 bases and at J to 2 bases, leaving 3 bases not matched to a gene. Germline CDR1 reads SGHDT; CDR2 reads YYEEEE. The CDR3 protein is CASSGGTSAYNEQFF. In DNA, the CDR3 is TGTGCCAGCAGCGGCGGGACTAGCGCCTACAATGAGCAGTTCTTC.

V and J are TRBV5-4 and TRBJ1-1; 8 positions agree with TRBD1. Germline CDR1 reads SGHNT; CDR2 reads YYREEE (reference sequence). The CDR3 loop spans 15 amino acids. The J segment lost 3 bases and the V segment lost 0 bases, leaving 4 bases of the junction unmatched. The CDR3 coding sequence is TGTGCCAGCAGCTTGGCAGGGGGCGTGGACACTGAAGCTTTCTTT. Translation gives CASSLAGGVDTEAFF.

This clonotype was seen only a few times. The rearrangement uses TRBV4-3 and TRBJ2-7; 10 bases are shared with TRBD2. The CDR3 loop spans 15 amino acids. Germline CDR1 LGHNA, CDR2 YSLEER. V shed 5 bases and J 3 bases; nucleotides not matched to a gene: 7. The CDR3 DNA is TGCGCCAGCAGCTTCCGACTAGCGGGTGACTACGAGCAGTACTTC. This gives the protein CASSFRLAGDYEQYF.